The clone carrying this T cell receptor beta chain was seen a handful of times. This record belongs to a study of blood T cell repertoires in COVID-19. Study context: The United States, Italy and Spain provided the acute and convalescent COVID-19 samples. PBMCs, B-cell-depleted T cells, or T cells provided the cDNA or gDNA that made up the material.

Per the study methods: Quantification of nucleated cells was approximated via reference gene primer amplification. The assay was immunoSEQ multiplex PCR, and TCRdb's table has in-frame clones only and misses some. V and J calls and clone size are copied from that table; D and trimming were computed from the DNA. The sample records about 62,000 clones, under 85% being singletons. This receptor was taken from a woman between 45 and 65 years old with active or convalescent COVID-19. What was sequenced was peripheral blood.

CDR3 DNA: TGTGCCAGCTCACCACGGGGGAGGTGGCAGTACTTC. It yields the protein CASSPRGRWQYF. V usage is TRBV18 and J usage is TRBJ2-7; TRBD2 is a possible D gene (6 bases). This CDR3 comprises 12 residues. Germline CDR1 reads KGHSH; CDR2 reads LQKENI. With 1 base removed from V and 9 bases from J, the gap between germline ends came to 10 bases. The full variable domain, completed using reference TRBV18 and TRBJ2-7, is NAGVMQNPRHLVRRRGQEARLRCSPMKGHSHVYWYRQLPEEGLKFMVYLQKENIIDESGMPKERFSAEFPKEGPSILRIQQVVRGDSAAYFCASSPRGRWQYFGPGTRLTVT.